This T cell receptor beta chain derives from a study of T cell responses to AZD1222 COVID-19 vaccine. Study findings and constraints: It should be noted that donors were predominantly white British and more often female, and clonal diversity was possibly underestimated.

Libraries were prepared by immunoSEQ multiplex PCR; TCRdb keeps only in-frame clonotypes and omits some of them. The data contain 150,000 to 190,000 clones, 85% to 95% of them singletons. As concerns this clone: Its antigen is unidentified.

This CDR3 spans 13 amino acids. Germline CDR1 and CDR2: ENHRY and SYGVKD. V was clipped by 2 bases and J by 10 bases; unmatched bases: 7. The rearrangement links TRBV10-3 to TRBJ2-7; 8 positions agree with TRBD2. Here the sequenced sample was peripheral blood, taken 28 days after the second AZD1222 dose. The clonotype comes from an adult who received the AZD1222 COVID-19 vaccine. The CDR3 region is CAISEPNLAGQYF. CDR3 DNA sequence: TGTGCCATCAGTGAGCCGAACTTAGCGGGACAGTACTTC.